These T cell receptor beta chains were read from a single sample in a study of cytomegalovirus exposure and HLA in healthy donors. Generated by immunoSEQ multiplex PCR, the TCRdb table keeps only in-frame clones and is missing some. The table shows some 180,000 clones, with 75% to 90% occurring only once. Sequencing used PBMCs. Receptor source: a girl aged 10-17 years in good health and CMV-seropositive. Each CDR3 is given with its conserved first and last residue. A D gene is named only where the DNA matches it firmly. Expanded clones are given a class, and other clones once, few, many or no size at all.

D gene	V gene	clone size	J gene	CDR3 DNA	CDR3 protein
TRBD2	TRBV15	.	TRBJ2-3	TGTGCCACCAGCAGAGACCGGGAGGGCGGGGAAGATACGCAGTATTTT	CATSRDREGGEDTQYF
TRBD2	TRBV7-6	.	TRBJ2-5	TGTGCCAGCAGCCAACTGTATAGCGGGAAAGCTCCCGAGACCCAGTACTTC	CASSQLYSGKAPETQYF
.	TRBV5-1	.	TRBJ1-2	TGCGCCAGCAGCTTGAACAAGGGGGAGAATGGCTACACCTTC	CASSLNKGENGYTF
TRBD1	TRBV7-2	.	TRBJ2-3	TGTGCCAGCAGCCGTTACAGGGGGACAGATACGCAGTATTTT	CASSRYRGTDTQYF
.	TRBV5-6	.	TRBJ1-2	TGTGCCAGCAGCTTGTCCGGGGGGCGTTTCTTTGGCTACACCTTC	CASSLSGGRFFGYTF
TRBD2	TRBV5-4	few	TRBJ2-7	TGTGCCAGCAGCCCTGCGGGGACTAGCGGAACCTACGAGCAGTACTTC	CASSPAGTSGTYEQYF
TRBD2	TRBV5-6	.	TRBJ2-3	TGTGCCAGCAGCTTGGATTTGTTGGGCGGGAGGGCCGCAGATACGCAGTATTTT	CASSLDLLGGRAADTQYF
.	TRBV15	.	TRBJ1-2	TGTGCCACCAGCAGAGATAGCGGGGCCTATGGCTACACCTTC	CATSRDSGAYGYTF
TRBD2	TRBV30	.	TRBJ2-7	TGTGCCTGGAGTGTAGATAGGGAGGGCGAGCAGTACTTC	CAWSVDREGEQYF
.	TRBV5-6	.	TRBJ1-4	TGTGCCAGCAGCTTGACAGGCGAAAAACTGTTTTTT	CASSLTGEKLFF
TRBD2	TRBV11-2	.	TRBJ2-7	TGTGCCAGCAGCCCGATTAAGAGGCTAGCGGATTACGAGCAGTACTTC	CASSPIKRLADYEQYF
TRBD1	TRBV9	.	TRBJ1-3	TGTGCCAGCAGCTTCCGGGACAGGGGTGGAAACACCATATATTTT	CASSFRDRGGNTIYF
.	TRBV4-1	.	TRBJ2-3	TGCGCCAGCAGCAGACTAGGGTACATTACCACAGATACGCAGTATTTT	CASSRLGYITTDTQYF
TRBD1	TRBV9	.	TRBJ1-1	TGTGCCAGCAGCCCCAAAATCCGACCGGGACAGGGGGGCACTGAAGCTTTCTTT	CASSPKIRPGQGGTEAFF
TRBD2	TRBV9	.	TRBJ2-3	TGTGCCAGCAGCCTCCAGCAGCGGGATACAGATACGCAGTATTTT	CASSLQQRDTDTQYF
.	TRBV5-1	once	TRBJ1-5	TGCGCCAGCAGCTTGGAGGGTACAGGGAATCAGCCCCAGCATTTT	CASSLEGTGNQPQHF
.	TRBV5-1	.	TRBJ2-7	TGCGCCAGCAGCTTGGCAGGGAAGAGTATTTACGAGCAGTACTTC	CASSLAGKSIYEQYF
TRBD2	TRBV11-2	.	TRBJ2-2	TGTGCCAGCAGCAGGGACTATTACACCGGGGAGCTGTTTTTT	CASSRDYYTGELFF
.	TRBV27	few	TRBJ1-1	TGTGCCAGCAGGCGTGGAGGTGCCACTGAAGCTTTCTTT	CASRRGGATEAFF
.	TRBV2	.	TRBJ2-5	TGTGCCAGCGCCTCGACAGGCCAAGAGACCCAGTACTTC	CASASTGQETQYF
TRBD1	TRBV9	.	TRBJ1-6	TGTGCCAGCAGCCCCCGGGACAGAGCAGCTTCACCCCTCCACTTT	CASSPRDRAASPLHF
.	TRBV30	once	TRBJ2-1	TGTGCCTGGAGTGTAGGGGCAGGGAACAATGAGCAGTTCTTC	CAWSVGAGNNEQFF
.	TRBV10-3	.	TRBJ1-5	TGTGCCATCGGTGGCCAGGCTAGCAATCAGCCCCAGCATTTT	CAIGGQASNQPQHF
TRBD1	TRBV11-3	.	TRBJ2-1	TGTGCCAGCAGCGTACGACCGGGACAGGGCAACAATGAGCAGTTCTTC	CASSVRPGQGNNEQFF
.	TRBV30	.	TRBJ2-7	TGTGCCTGGGATGGAGGGGCGGCGTCCTACGAGCAGTACTTC	CAWDGGAASYEQYF
.	TRBV7-9	.	TRBJ1-1	TGTGCCAGCAGCCCGAGGAACACCGAAGCTTTCTTT	CASSPRNTEAFF
TRBD1	TRBV18	.	TRBJ1-2	TGTGCCAGCTCACCGCCGAACCGACAGGGGACAAACTATGGCTACACCTTC	CASSPPNRQGTNYGYTF
TRBD2	TRBV5-8	once	TRBJ2-7	TGTGCCAGCAGCTTTAGTAGCGGGAGGTCAACCTACGAGCAGTACTTC	CASSFSSGRSTYEQYF
.	TRBV7-9	few	TRBJ2-3	TGTGCCAGCAGCTATTCCCCAGACATCGGGGCAGATACGCAGTATTTT	CASSYSPDIGADTQYF
.	TRBV19	few	TRBJ1-1	TGTGCCAGTAGTAACTTCGAAAACACTGAAGCTTTCTTT	CASSNFENTEAFF
TRBD1	TRBV7-9	.	TRBJ1-1	TGTGCCAGCAGCTTAGGACAGGGGGCAGTGGCTGGGAACACTGAAGCTTTCTTT	CASSLGQGAVAGNTEAFF
TRBD1	TRBV7-9	few	TRBJ1-2	TGTGCCAGCAGCCCGTTGGGACAGGTTGACTACACCTTC	CASSPLGQVDYTF
.	TRBV23-1	.	TRBJ2-1	TGCGCCAGCAGTCAAGCCAAAAGGGGGACCACGTTAAACCACAATGAGCAGTTCTTC	CASSQAKRGTTLNHNEQFF
TRBD1	TRBV5-1	once	TRBJ2-7	TGCGCCAGCAGCTTTACAGGGGGCTACGAGCAGTACTTC	CASSFTGGYEQYF
.	TRBV7-9	.	TRBJ2-7	TGTGCCAGCAGCTTATCCGGGGCCTACGAGCAGTACTTC	CASSLSGAYEQYF
.	TRBV5-1	few	TRBJ1-1	TGCGCCAGCAGCTGGGGAGCCGCTCGGTTTAACACTGAAGCTTTCTTT	CASSWGAARFNTEAFF
.	TRBV25-1	once	TRBJ2-7	TGTGCCAGCAGTGAATCCACAGGGTCCTCCTACGAGCAGTACTTC	CASSESTGSSYEQYF
.	TRBV7-8	.	TRBJ2-2	TGTGCCAGCAGCACTTGGGTGGGGGCCCACACCGGGGAGCTGTTTTTT	CASSTWVGAHTGELFF
TRBD1	TRBV19	.	TRBJ1-1	TGTGCCAGTAGCCCTATAACAGGGGCCAAGACTGAAGCTTTCTTT	CASSPITGAKTEAFF
TRBD2	TRBV7-2	.	TRBJ2-3	TGTGCCAGCAGCTTCGGAACTAGCGGTGCGCAGTATTTT	CASSFGTSGAQYF
.	TRBV6-6	.	TRBJ1-2	TGTGCCAGCACCCCCCAGGGGTCCTATGGCTACACCTTC	CASTPQGSYGYTF
.	TRBV6-5	.	TRBJ1-1	TGTGCCAGCAGTGAAGAGGGCAGCTCGCGTGAAGCTTTCTTT	CASSEEGSSREAFF
TRBD1	TRBV27	.	TRBJ2-2	TGTGCCGTTTCCAGGGGGCTGGCCGGGGAGCTGTTTTTT	CAVSRGLAGELFF
.	TRBV7-9	.	TRBJ1-2	TGTGCCAGCAGCTTATCTTTAGGAGACTATGGCTACACCTTC	CASSLSLGDYGYTF
TRBD1	TRBV20-1	.	TRBJ1-1	TGCAGTGCTGGACCGGGACAGGGGGCTTTCTTT	CSAGPGQGAFF
.	TRBV10-3	.	TRBJ2-7	TGTGCCATCAGTGGGGACAGCCGGGGGTACGAGCAGTACTTC	CAISGDSRGYEQYF
TRBD1	TRBV27	once	TRBJ2-1	TGTGCCAGCCGTGGGACAGGGAGCTCCTACAATGAGCAGTTCTTC	CASRGTGSSYNEQFF
TRBD2	TRBV9	.	TRBJ2-3	TGTGCCAGCAGCGTAGTCAGCGGGAGGACGACAGATACGCAGTATTTT	CASSVVSGRTTDTQYF
TRBD2	TRBV7-6	.	TRBJ2-5	TGTGCCAGCAGCCCCCCCTGGACTAGCGGGAGTGTTAGGGAGACCCAGTACTTC	CASSPPWTSGSVRETQYF
.	TRBV7-9	.	TRBJ2-5	TGTGCCAGCAGCCTCTGGACGGTTCAGGGCCAGTACTTC	CASSLWTVQGQYF
.	TRBV5-1	.	TRBJ2-5	TGCGCCAGCAGGTTGGATTTGGGGGGCCAAGAGACCCAGTACTTC	CASRLDLGGQETQYF
TRBD1	TRBV4-1	.	TRBJ2-7	TGCGCCAGCAGCCAAGAAGGTGAGGGACAGGGGGTCCCCTACGAGCAGTACTTC	CASSQEGEGQGVPYEQYF
TRBD1	TRBV7-7	.	TRBJ2-7	TGTGCCAGCAGCTTGGGGACAGGGGCCTACGAGCAGTACTTC	CASSLGTGAYEQYF
TRBD1	TRBV5-1	once	TRBJ1-1	TGCGCCAGCAGCTCCAAAACAGGGGACACTGAAGCTTTCTTT	CASSSKTGDTEAFF
.	TRBV27	.	TRBJ1-1	TGTGCCAGCAGTTTAGGGGCCACCTCCTGGATGAACACTGAAGCTTTCTTT	CASSLGATSWMNTEAFF
TRBD1	TRBV5-1	.	TRBJ1-5	TGCGCCAGCAGCCCCGGGACAGGGGCCAATCAGCCCCAGCATTTT	CASSPGTGANQPQHF
TRBD1	TRBV4-2	.	TRBJ2-4	TGTGCCAGCAGCCAGGAGGACAGGGGGCGCCAAGGGGGGAGCATTCAGTACTTC	CASSQEDRGRQGGSIQYF
TRBD1	TRBV5-1	.	TRBJ1-1	TGCGCCAGCTCCGGGACAGGGGGATGGAACACTGAAGCTTTCTTT	CASSGTGGWNTEAFF